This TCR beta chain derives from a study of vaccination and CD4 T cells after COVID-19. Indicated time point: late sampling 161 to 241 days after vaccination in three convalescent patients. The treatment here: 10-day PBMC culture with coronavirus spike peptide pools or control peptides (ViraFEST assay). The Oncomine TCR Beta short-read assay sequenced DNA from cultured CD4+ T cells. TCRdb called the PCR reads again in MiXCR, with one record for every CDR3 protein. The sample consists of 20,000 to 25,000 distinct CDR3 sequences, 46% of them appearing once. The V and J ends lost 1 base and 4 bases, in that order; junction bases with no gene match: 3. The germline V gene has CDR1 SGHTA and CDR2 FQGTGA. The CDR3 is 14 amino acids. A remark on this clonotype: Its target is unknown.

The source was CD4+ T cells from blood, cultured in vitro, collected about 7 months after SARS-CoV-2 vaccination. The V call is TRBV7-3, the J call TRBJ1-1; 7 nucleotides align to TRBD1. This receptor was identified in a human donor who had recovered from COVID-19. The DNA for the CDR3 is TGTGCCAGCAGCTTAAGGCCAGGGGGCACTGAAGCTTTCTTT. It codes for CASSLRPGGTEAFF.